Each of the 27 T cell receptor beta chains below was sequenced from the same sample in a study of Graves' ophthalmopathy and Graves' hyperthyroidism. The TCR beta CDR3 regions underwent amplification from RNA transcripts. HTBI primers were employed in first-round RT-PCR, then a second-round multiplex PCR followed. TCRdb independently ran MiXCR on the multiplex PCR reads; one entry per CDR3 protein. The repertoire consists of over 500,000 distinct CDR3 sequences, with 22% occurring once and the leading ten covering about 6.6%. What was sequenced was peripheral blood. Source of these receptors: a woman aged 18-30 years with stable Graves' hyperthyroidism. Some clones in this sample may be carry-over from other donors' samples.

This clonotype was recorded at least ten times. CDR3 sequence: CASSGRQSSGNTIYF. CDR3 nucleotide sequence: TGTGCCAGCAGTGGCCGACAGAGCTCTGGAAACACCATATATTTT. This chain links TRBV6-1 with TRBJ1-3, with D maybe TRBD1 (5 bases). The length of the CDR3 is 15 residues. The V end lost 4 bases, the J end lost 0 bases, and 10 bases lay between the germline ends. CDR1 is MNHNS and CDR2 is SASEGT in the germline V gene.

This clonotype was recorded at least ten times. This chain links TRBV11-2 with TRBJ2-5; D call uncertain. This CDR3 is built from 11 residues. Per the germline V gene, CDR1 is SGHAT and CDR2 is FQNNGV. V was pared by 6 bases and J by 7 bases, with 9 bases between. Written as DNA, the CDR3 is TGTGCCAGCAGTTCTCGAGGGACCCAGTACTTC. This encodes CASSSRGTQYF.

The rearrangement joins TRBV4-2 to TRBJ2-2; D might be TRBD2 (6 bases). Germline loops: CDR1 LGHNA, CDR2 YNFKEQ. V gave up 2 bases and J gave up 6 bases, with 13 bases separating them. This CDR3 comprises 15 residues. The CDR3 DNA is TGTGCCAGCAGCCAAACCGGGACTCGGGCCGGGGAGCTGTTTTTT. Translating it yields CASSQTGTRAGELFF.

This clonotype was counted at least ten times. The CDR3 is CASRQLAGGLARGDEQYF. The CDR3 DNA follows: TGTGCCAGCCGCCAACTAGCGGGAGGACTCGCCCGAGGGGACGAGCAGTACTTC. This chain joins TRBV27 and TRBJ2-7; 12 bases map to TRBD2. The germline V gene encodes CDR1 MNHEY and CDR2 SMNVEV (reference sequence). CDR3 length: 18 residues. The V and J ends lost 8 bases and 5 bases, in that order; junction bases with no gene match: 19.

This chain connects TRBV27 to TRBJ2-5; TRBD2 agrees at 12 bases. The CDR3 is 16 amino acids. The germline CDR1 and CDR2 sequences are MNHEY and SMNVEV (reference sequence). The trim removed 5 bases at V and 4 bases at J, leaving 8 bases unmatched. CDR3 residues: CASSPRLAGAGETQYF. The CDR3 DNA follows: TGTGCCAGCAGTCCCCGACTAGCGGGAGCAGGAGAGACCCAGTACTTC.

This clonotype was seen ten or more times. The gene calls are TRBV11-2 and TRBJ2-7; 8 positions agree with TRBD2. The CDR3 totals 14 residues. The germline V gene has CDR1 SGHAT and CDR2 FQNNGV. V was clipped by 5 bases and J by 6 bases; unmatched bases: 9. The CDR3 loop reads CASSPIAGLGEQYF. The CDR3 nucleotides are TGTGCCAGCAGCCCTATAGCGGGACTTGGCGAGCAGTACTTC.

The CDR3 DNA reads as TGTGCCATCAATACTAGGGAGGACTTCGGAGAGCAGTACTTC. It translates to CAINTREDFGEQYF. This rearrangement joins TRBV10-3 to TRBJ2-7; D is possibly TRBD2 (6 bases). The V gene lost 7 bases and the J gene lost 7 bases, with 20 bases spanning the gap. The CDR3 spans 14 residues. Germline-derived CDR1 and CDR2 are ENHRY and SYGVKD.

In its sample, this clonotype was seen a few times. The chain recombines TRBV12-3 or TRBV12-4 with TRBJ1-1, with 8 bases identical to TRBD1. J was trimmed by 3 bases and V by 2 bases; bases with no gene match: 14. This CDR3 comprises 18 residues. The CDR3 DNA is TGTGCCAGCAGTTTATGGGCAGGGGGCTACGAGATGGACACTGAAGCTTTCTTT. Protein: CASSLWAGGYEMDTEAFF.

The chain is built from TRBV28 and TRBJ1-2; D is unclear. The germline V and J ends were trimmed by 5 bases and 0 bases, with 10 bases remaining between them. The CDR3 has 14 amino acids. CDR1 and CDR2 (germline): MDHEN, SYDVKM. Written as DNA, the CDR3 is TGTGCCAGCAGTCCACTCGGTCCTAACTATGGCTACACCTTC. Translating it yields CASSPLGPNYGYTF.

This rearrangement joins TRBV30 to TRBJ2-4; D is unclear. Germline CDR1 reads GTSNPN; CDR2 reads SVGIG (reference sequence). The CDR3 runs 15 residues. With 1 base removed from V and 0 bases from J, the gap between germline ends came to 10 bases. The CDR3 DNA is TGTGCCTGGAGTGAATGGTCCGTAGCCAAAAACATTCAGTACTTC. This encodes CAWSEWSVAKNIQYF. Together with reference TRBV30 and TRBJ2-4, the CDR3 gives the full variable domain: SQTIHQWPATLVQPVGSPLSLECTVEGTSNPNLYWYRQAAGRGLQLLFYSVGIGQISSEVPQNLSASRPQDRQFILSSKKLLLSDSGFYLCAWSEWSVAKNIQYFGAGTRLSVL.

This sequence joins TRBV3-1 and TRBJ1-3, with 8 bases lining up with TRBD1. V was pared by 5 bases and J by 2 bases, with 8 bases of the junction left unmatched. The CDR3 totals 16 residues. Germline V CDR1 and CDR2: LGHDT, YNNKEL (reference sequence). CDR3 loop: CASSALQGGTGNTIYF. The DNA of the CDR3 is TGTGCCAGCAGCGCACTACAGGGGGGAACTGGAAACACCATATATTTT.

The V gene is TRBV12-3 or TRBV12-4, the J gene TRBJ2-5; 8 bases align to TRBD1. The CDR3 extends over 14 amino acids. V dropped 6 bases and J dropped 3; count of bases not matched to a gene: 6. The CDR3 sequence is CASSGGQGEETQYF. For the CDR3, the DNA is TGTGCCAGCAGCGGTGGACAGGGAGAAGAGACCCAGTACTTC.

This clonotype was seen a few times. The V and J genes are TRBV20-1 and TRBJ1-2, with TRBD1 identical over 8 bases. Per germline, CDR1 DFQATT and CDR2 SNEGSKA (reference sequence). The CDR3 has 16 residues. Trimming cost V 2 bases and J 5 bases; bases outside gene matches: 13. The CDR3 nucleotides are TGCAGTGCTAGAAGTCCCGACAGGGGACGAATGTATGGCTACACCTTC. This gives the protein CSARSPDRGRMYGYTF.

This clonotype was observed a few times. The chain combines TRBV3-1 with TRBJ2-7; 7 bases match TRBD2. Trimming removed 3 bases from V and 6 bases from J; junction bases left unmatched: 11. This CDR3 has 15 residues. The V gene's germline CDR1 is LGHDT and CDR2 YNNKEL (reference sequence). The CDR3 region has the DNA TGTGCCAGCAGCCACTCCGGGGAGGGTGTCAGCGAGCAGTACTTC. Protein: CASSHSGEGVSEQYF.

This clonotype occurred many times. The CDR3 loop is CASSIQGEGNQPQHF. The CDR3 DNA reads as TGTGCCAGTAGTATACAGGGGGAAGGCAATCAGCCCCAGCATTTT. The chain employs TRBV19 and TRBJ1-5, with 7 positions matching TRBD1. This CDR3 region has 15 residues. Trimming took 2 bases from V and 2 from J; bases not matched to a gene: 3. Per germline, CDR1 LNHDA and CDR2 SQIVND (reference sequence).

This clonotype has at least ten counts. This rearrangement joins TRBV20-1 to TRBJ2-5, with D unresolved. This CDR3 is built from 15 residues. V was trimmed by 4 bases and J by 1 base, leaving 16 bases between them. CDR1 is DFQATT and CDR2 is SNEGSKA in the germline V gene (reference sequence). In DNA form, the CDR3 reads TGCAGTGCTACCTACAGCACACCGACCCAAGAGACCCAGTACTTC. Translation gives CSATYSTPTQETQYF.

This sequence joins TRBV6-1 and TRBJ1-1; 7 positions agree with TRBD1. V shed 7 bases and J 5 bases; nucleotides not matched to a gene: 7. This CDR3 contains 13 residues. Germline V gene lookup returns CDR1 MNHNS and CDR2 SASEGT. The CDR3 loop reads CASNDRAGTEAFF. The DNA of the CDR3 is TGTGCCAGCAATGACAGGGCTGGGACTGAAGCTTTCTTT.

This clonotype came up many times. The chain uses TRBV6-1 and TRBJ1-2; 9 bases agree with TRBD1. The CDR3 contains 15 residues. V dropped 7 bases and J dropped 6; count of bases not matched to a gene: 12. Germline V CDR1 and CDR2: MNHNS, SASEGT. CDR3 in amino acids: CASIEPWDRANGYTF. DNA for the CDR3: TGTGCCAGCATTGAGCCATGGGACAGGGCGAATGGCTACACCTTC.

This clonotype has a count of ten or more. The V gene is TRBV7-2, the J gene TRBJ2-3, with 7 bases matching TRBD2. This CDR3 comprises 15 residues. Losses at the gene ends were 7 bases for V and 4 bases for J; bases not matched to a gene: 11. CDR1 is SGHTA and CDR2 is FQGNSA in the germline V gene. The CDR3 here is CASKGGGGGADTQYF. The CDR3 bases are TGTGCCAGCAAGGGTGGTGGCGGGGGAGCAGATACGCAGTATTTT.

Ten or more counts support this clonotype. The gene calls are TRBV6-1 and TRBJ1-3; maybe TRBD1 (6 bases). Germline CDR1 MNHNS, CDR2 SASEGT. The CDR3 is 17 residues long. The V end lost 0 bases, the J end lost 0 bases, and 12 bases lay between the germline ends. Here the CDR3 reads CASSEAWTVFSGNTIYF. The CDR3 bases are TGTGCCAGCAGTGAAGCGTGGACAGTCTTCTCTGGAAACACCATATATTTT.

V usage is TRBV6-1 and J usage is TRBJ1-5, with 9 positions matching TRBD1. This CDR3 is 14 amino acids long. Germline V gives CDR1 MNHNS, CDR2 SASEGT. V gave up 6 bases and J gave up 7 bases; unmatched junction bases: 7. This CDR3 is CASRATGGLQPQHF. The CDR3 DNA reads as TGTGCCAGCAGGGCGACAGGGGGGTTACAGCCCCAGCATTTT.

This clonotype appeared many times. This may be a read error: a much more frequent sequence differs by one nucleotide. This chain joins TRBV3-1 and TRBJ1-1, with 7 bases identical to TRBD1. The CDR3 spans 15 residues. CDR1 is LGHDT and CDR2 is YNNKEL in the germline V gene (reference sequence). The CDR3 DNA reads as TGTGCCAACAGCCTCTACCGGGACAGAACCCCTGAAGCTTTCTTT. It codes for CANSLYRDRTPEAFF.

This clonotype was picked up many times. This chain connects TRBV5-1 to TRBJ1-2, with D maybe TRBD1 (6 bases). Trimming removed 7 bases from V and 6 bases from J, with 16 bases in between. The CDR3 totals 13 residues. The germline CDR1 and CDR2 sequences are SGHRS and YFSETQ. The chain's CDR3 is CASQGNQRDGYTF. As DNA, the CDR3 is TGCGCCAGCCAGGGGAATCAGAGAGATGGCTACACCTTC.

This clonotype was detected ten times or more. This rearrangement joins TRBV30 to TRBJ1-2; TRBD1 is a possible D gene (6 bases). This CDR3 has 12 residues. Trimming took off 4 bases at V and 4 bases at J, with 10 bases between the two ends. Germline CDR1 reads GTSNPN; CDR2 reads SVGIG (reference sequence). The CDR3 DNA reads TGTGCCTGGAACAGGGCGTCCTATGGCTACACCTTC. Amino acid sequence: CAWNRASYGYTF.

This clonotype has ten or more counts. The DNA for the CDR3 is TGTGCCAGCAGTGAAGTCGAGCGGGGGGTCCAGAACACCGGGGAGCTGTTTTTT. It specifies CASSEVERGVQNTGELFF. The chain is built from TRBV2 and TRBJ2-2, with TRBD2 matching 9 bases. CDR3 length: 18 residues. Germline V gene lookup returns CDR1 SNHLY and CDR2 FYNNEI. V lost 1 base and J lost 1; bases outside the gene matches: 7.

The chain is built from TRBV20-1 and TRBJ2-7; D unclear. This CDR3 has 12 residues. V was cut by 2 bases and J by 0 bases, with 5 bases left in between. From germline, CDR1 is DFQATT and CDR2 SNEGSKA (reference sequence). The chain's CDR3 is CSARLNSYEQYF. The DNA for the CDR3 is TGCAGTGCTAGACTAAACTCCTACGAGCAGTACTTC.

This clonotype was seen more than once but under ten times. The chain couples TRBV18 to TRBJ2-5; 9 nucleotides line up with TRBD1. This CDR3 is 17 amino acids long. J was trimmed by 4 bases and V by 3 bases; bases with no gene match: 12. Per the germline V gene, CDR1 is KGHSH and CDR2 is LQKENI. DNA for the CDR3: TGTGCCAGCTCACCCAAAGACGGGACAGGGCCGTCAGAGACCCAGTACTTC. Its translation is CASSPKDGTGPSETQYF.